The present T cell receptor (beta chain) was sequenced within a study of T cells in Graves' hyperthyroidism and ophthalmopathy. Across the whole study: Pretreatment peripheral blood was obtained at initial diagnosis.

Germline assignment: CDR1 SGHVS and CDR2 FNYEAQ. Trimming removed 5 bases from V and 3 bases from J, with 14 bases in between. The CDR3 sequence is 15 residues long. This clonotype showed up many times. What it recognizes is unknown. Study-wide results and limits: Also found in blood were most expanded thyroid clonotypes above 0.001.

From RNA transcripts, TCR beta CDR3 regions were amplified. The primer set for the first-round RT-PCR of the TCR CDR3 was HTBI. Each CDR3 protein is one row after TCRdb ran MiXCR on the multiplex PCR reads. The data contain approximately 620,000 distinct CDR3 sequences, roughly 15% of them singletons. At least 3 on the Clinical Activity Score was recorded for ophthalmopathy patients, who also had NOSPECS grade at least 4 and duration under 3 months. The diagnoses drew upon clinical symptoms, serum thyroxine and TRAb, thyroid ultrasound and orbital computed tomography. This chain links TRBV7-6 with TRBJ1-5; D is ambiguous. The TCR originated in a woman in her 40s with Graves' ophthalmopathy. The sample was blood. The CDR3 spells CASSGPRALNQPQHF. In nucleotides, the CDR3 is TGTGCCAGCAGCGGACCCCGGGCCCTCAATCAGCCCCAGCATTTT.